The T cell receptor beta chain under discussion was sequenced for a study of cytomegalovirus exposure and HLA in healthy donors. Study findings and constraints: In a later analysis, specific HLA alleles were associated with under 20,000 TCR beta sequences at a 0.05 false discovery rate. The study designated roughly 150 TCR beta chains cytomegalovirus-associated.

Healthy bone marrow donors made up the donors. Germline V lookup: CDR1 SEHNR, CDR2 FQNEAQ (reference sequence). The CDR3 runs 14 residues. V was clipped by 3 bases and J by 4 bases; unmatched bases: 3. With regard to this clone: The target antigen is unknown.

With 60 Vbeta and 13 Jbeta primers, the PCR was carried out. The protocol was immunoSEQ multiplex PCR, while the TCRdb copy is restricted to in-frame clones and leaves out a portion. The sample carries about 170,000 clones, about 85% recorded once. The chain is built from TRBV7-9 and TRBJ1-5; 7 bases align to TRBD1. This TCR was recovered from a man aged 25-40 years in good health and CMV-seropositive. Sequenced sample: PBMCs. This chain's CDR3 is CASSLTGSNQPQHF. CDR3 DNA: TGTGCCAGCAGCTTGACAGGGTCGAATCAGCCCCAGCATTTT.